This T cell receptor (beta chain) appears in the sequencing data of a study of blood T cell repertoires in COVID-19. As for the study in general: The United States, Italy and Spain were the sources of the acute and convalescent COVID-19 samples.

Enrolled through a virtual design, the participants were between roughly 18 and 100 years of age and came from under 25 US areas. Cohort 3 recovery required two negative PCRs, clearance, or symptom resolution. The CDR3 runs 16 residues. Trimming took off 3 bases at V and 0 bases at J, with 15 bases between the two ends. Germline V gene data show CDR1 as MDHEN and CDR2 as SYDVKM. The repertoire was sequenced with immunoSEQ multiplex PCR; TCRdb's copy has only in-frame clones and lacks some. This table has approximately 310,000 clones, roughly 90% appearing once. This clone was seen only once. Sequencing was done on a sample of PBMCs or T cells enriched from blood (not recorded which). The rearrangement links TRBV28 to TRBJ2-7, with a tentative D call TRBD1 (6 bases). The receptor's source is a man in his fifties or sixties who had recovered from COVID-19. The CDR3, as DNA: TGTGCCAGCAGTTTCGCAGGGGTCGACAGCTCCTACGAGCAGTACTTC. Translated: CASSFAGVDSSYEQYF.